These T cell receptor beta chains were read from a single sample in a study of shared clonotypes between healthy human individuals. Sequencing was performed with immunoSEQ multiplex PCR; in TCRdb, only in-frame clones are kept and a portion is missing. This sample has a few hundred thousand clones, with around 86% found just once. Sequencing was performed on memory CD8+ T cells sorted from blood. The receptors derive from a young man in good health. Each CDR3 is given with its conserved first and last residue. Each record gives: V gene, clone size, J gene, D gene, CDR3 DNA, CDR3 protein. D genes are given only for firm matches. The size of a clone is reported for some rows only, either as once, few or many, or as a class for expanded clones.

v_gene: TRBV28
abundance: -
j_gene: TRBJ2-5
d_gene: -
CDR3nt: TGTGCCAGCGTGACAGGTGCGGAGACCCAGTACTTC
CDR3aa: CASVTGAETQYF

v_gene: TRBV6-1
abundance: -
j_gene: TRBJ1-1
d_gene: -
CDR3nt: TGTGCCAGCAACGTCGGTTGGACTGAAGCTTTCTTT
CDR3aa: CASNVGWTEAFF

v_gene: TRBV5-4
abundance: many
j_gene: TRBJ2-1
d_gene: -
CDR3nt: TGTGCCAGCAGCCGGGACCCCAGCTCCTACAATGAGCAGTTCTTC
CDR3aa: CASSRDPSSYNEQFF

v_gene: TRBV27
abundance: -
j_gene: TRBJ2-7
d_gene: -
CDR3nt: TGTGCCAGCAGTCTCCAGGGCGTTTACGAGCAGTACTTC
CDR3aa: CASSLQGVYEQYF

v_gene: TRBV29-1
abundance: -
j_gene: TRBJ2-5
d_gene: TRBD2
CDR3nt: TGCAGCGTTGACCGCCTAGCGGCATCGGAGACCCAGTACTTC
CDR3aa: CSVDRLAASETQYF

v_gene: TRBV4-1
abundance: -
j_gene: TRBJ2-5
d_gene: -
CDR3nt: TGCGCCAGCAGCCAGGGGGTAGTGCGGACCCAGTACTTC
CDR3aa: CASSQGVVRTQYF

v_gene: TRBV4-1
abundance: -
j_gene: TRBJ1-1
d_gene: -
CDR3nt: TGCGCCAGCAGCCAAGACATACAGGTGAACACTGAAGCTTTCTTT
CDR3aa: CASSQDIQVNTEAFF

v_gene: TRBV5-1
abundance: -
j_gene: TRBJ2-1
d_gene: TRBD1
CDR3nt: TGCGCCAGCAGCTTGGAGGACAGGGAGTATGAGCAGTTCTTC
CDR3aa: CASSLEDREYEQFF

v_gene: TRBV13
abundance: once
j_gene: TRBJ2-1
d_gene: TRBD2
CDR3nt: TGTGCCAGCAGCAGGACTAGCGGGAGGAGCTATGAGCAGTTCTTC
CDR3aa: CASSRTSGRSYEQFF

v_gene: TRBV30
abundance: -
j_gene: TRBJ2-1
d_gene: -
CDR3nt: TGTGCCTGGAGTGCCACCTCTTACAATGAGCAGTTCTTC
CDR3aa: CAWSATSYNEQFF

v_gene: TRBV4-3
abundance: -
j_gene: TRBJ2-7
d_gene: -
CDR3nt: TGCGCCAGCAGCCGCAGCAGAACCTCCTACGAGCAGTACTTC
CDR3aa: CASSRSRTSYEQYF

v_gene: TRBV7-9
abundance: -
j_gene: TRBJ2-7
d_gene: -
CDR3nt: TGTGCCAGCAGCTCGGGCCAACTAGGGTACGAGCAGTACTTC
CDR3aa: CASSSGQLGYEQYF

v_gene: TRBV13
abundance: -
j_gene: TRBJ2-3
d_gene: -
CDR3nt: TGTGCCAGCAGTACCGGCGGGAACACAGATACGCAGTATTTT
CDR3aa: CASSTGGNTDTQYF

v_gene: TRBV6-4
abundance: -
j_gene: TRBJ1-5
d_gene: -
CDR3nt: TGTGCCAGCACCCCGAGGTTGGCAGATCATCAGCCCCAGCATTTT
CDR3aa: CASTPRLADHQPQHF

v_gene: TRBV27
abundance: -
j_gene: TRBJ2-7
d_gene: -
CDR3nt: TGTGCCAGCAGTTTATGGGGCACGAGAGAGCAGTACTTC
CDR3aa: CASSLWGTREQYF

v_gene: TRBV13
abundance: -
j_gene: TRBJ2-4
d_gene: -
CDR3nt: TGTGCCAGCAGCTTAGTTCCGAAAAACATTCAGTACTTC
CDR3aa: CASSLVPKNIQYF

v_gene: TRBV4-2
abundance: -
j_gene: TRBJ2-1
d_gene: TRBD2
CDR3nt: TGTGCCAGCAGCCAAGGAAATTTTGCTAGCGGGGTCAATGAGCAGTTCTTC
CDR3aa: CASSQGNFASGVNEQFF

v_gene: TRBV28
abundance: -
j_gene: TRBJ1-2
d_gene: -
CDR3nt: TGTGCCAGCAGTTTTGTCCGGAAACCAAACTATGGCTACACCTTC
CDR3aa: CASSFVRKPNYGYTF

v_gene: TRBV1
abundance: -
j_gene: TRBJ2-1
d_gene: -
CDR3nt: TGCACCAGCAGCCAGCCCCTAGCGGTCTTCGATTACAATGAGCAGTTCTTC
CDR3aa: CTSSQPLAVFDYNEQFF

v_gene: TRBV27
abundance: few
j_gene: TRBJ2-3
d_gene: -
CDR3nt: TGTGCCAGCAGTTGGTACATGGGAGATACGCAGTATTTT
CDR3aa: CASSWYMGDTQYF

v_gene: TRBV27
abundance: -
j_gene: TRBJ2-7
d_gene: -
CDR3nt: TGTGCCAGCAGTACAGGGTTCTCCTACGAGCAGTACTTC
CDR3aa: CASSTGFSYEQYF

v_gene: TRBV11-2
abundance: -
j_gene: TRBJ2-7
d_gene: TRBD1
CDR3nt: TGTGCCAGCAGCTCAGGGACAGGGGGTGGCTACGAGCAGTACTTC
CDR3aa: CASSSGTGGGYEQYF

v_gene: TRBV20-1
abundance: -
j_gene: TRBJ2-7
d_gene: -
CDR3nt: TGCAGTGCCAAAGAGGTGTCCGAGCAGTACTTC
CDR3aa: CSAKEVSEQYF

v_gene: TRBV7-9
abundance: -
j_gene: TRBJ2-7
d_gene: -
CDR3nt: TGTGCCAGCAGCCCTCGGGGAGGACAGAGACTCTACGAGCAGTACTTC
CDR3aa: CASSPRGGQRLYEQYF

v_gene: TRBV4-1
abundance: -
j_gene: TRBJ2-2
d_gene: TRBD1
CDR3nt: TGCGCCAGCAGCCAAATGGACAGGGCCGGGGAGCTGTTTTTT
CDR3aa: CASSQMDRAGELFF

v_gene: TRBV10-2
abundance: -
j_gene: TRBJ1-2
d_gene: TRBD1
CDR3nt: TGCGCCAGCTGGCCAAAGGGGGCCTATAACTATGGCTACACCTTC
CDR3aa: CASWPKGAYNYGYTF

v_gene: TRBV6-6
abundance: -
j_gene: TRBJ1-6
d_gene: -
CDR3nt: TGTGCCAGCAGTCCGGTCGCTGCCGCCTATAATTCACCCCTCCACTTT
CDR3aa: CASSPVAAAYNSPLHF

v_gene: TRBV18
abundance: -
j_gene: TRBJ2-3
d_gene: -
CDR3nt: TGTGCCAGCTCACCACCAAGCTCGGGCACAGATACGCAGTATTTT
CDR3aa: CASSPPSSGTDTQYF

v_gene: TRBV4-2
abundance: -
j_gene: TRBJ2-7
d_gene: TRBD2
CDR3nt: TGTGCCAGCAGCCAGTTAGCGGGGGCCGAGCAGTACTTC
CDR3aa: CASSQLAGAEQYF

v_gene: TRBV18
abundance: once
j_gene: TRBJ1-3
d_gene: -
CDR3nt: TGTGCCAGCTCACCAGCCAGACCTGGAAACACCATATATTTT
CDR3aa: CASSPARPGNTIYF

v_gene: TRBV6-1
abundance: -
j_gene: TRBJ2-7
d_gene: -
CDR3nt: TGTGCCAGCTTCCAGTCCTACTACGAGCAGTACTTC
CDR3aa: CASFQSYYEQYF

v_gene: TRBV6-6
abundance: -
j_gene: TRBJ2-1
d_gene: -
CDR3nt: TGTGCCAGCAGTTACTTGGAGGGTGAGCAGTTCTTC
CDR3aa: CASSYLEGEQFF

v_gene: TRBV25-1
abundance: -
j_gene: TRBJ1-1
d_gene: -
CDR3nt: TGTGCCAGCAGCACAACCTACACTGAAGCTTTCTTT
CDR3aa: CASSTTYTEAFF

v_gene: TRBV2
abundance: -
j_gene: TRBJ2-5
d_gene: TRBD2
CDR3nt: TGTGCCAGCAGTGAATCCCTAGCGGGAGACCTACAAGAGACCCAGTACTTC
CDR3aa: CASSESLAGDLQETQYF

v_gene: TRBV4-3
abundance: -
j_gene: TRBJ2-5
d_gene: -
CDR3nt: TGCGCCAGCAGCCAAGATCTGACGGATCAAGAGACCCAGTACTTC
CDR3aa: CASSQDLTDQETQYF

v_gene: TRBV7-8
abundance: -
j_gene: TRBJ2-5
d_gene: -
CDR3nt: TGTGCCAGCAGTCAACTCGGCAGCTACCAAGAGACCCAGTACTTC
CDR3aa: CASSQLGSYQETQYF

v_gene: TRBV7-9
abundance: many
j_gene: TRBJ2-3
d_gene: -
CDR3nt: TGTGCCAGCAGCTTTGCAGGGGCCTCTAGCACAGATACGCAGTATTTT
CDR3aa: CASSFAGASSTDTQYF

v_gene: TRBV25-1
abundance: -
j_gene: TRBJ2-3
d_gene: TRBD2
CDR3nt: TGTGCCAGCAGTGAGCCACTAGCGGACAGCACAGATACGCAGTATTTT
CDR3aa: CASSEPLADSTDTQYF

v_gene: TRBV18
abundance: -
j_gene: TRBJ1-2
d_gene: -
CDR3nt: TGTGCCAGCTCACCAAGAATTCCGGGGGCAAACCATGGCTACACCTTC
CDR3aa: CASSPRIPGANHGYTF

v_gene: TRBV25-1
abundance: -
j_gene: TRBJ1-2
d_gene: TRBD1
CDR3nt: TGTGCCAGCAGAAATACAGGGGAAGGCGTTGGCTACACCTTC
CDR3aa: CASRNTGEGVGYTF

v_gene: TRBV2
abundance: few
j_gene: TRBJ2-1
d_gene: -
CDR3nt: TGTGCCAGCAGTGTAAATGAGCAGTTCTTC
CDR3aa: CASSVNEQFF

v_gene: TRBV15
abundance: -
j_gene: TRBJ2-7
d_gene: -
CDR3nt: TGTGCCACCAGCAGAGGTCGGGGGCCGTCCTACGAGCAGTACTTC
CDR3aa: CATSRGRGPSYEQYF

v_gene: TRBV6-5
abundance: -
j_gene: TRBJ2-5
d_gene: -
CDR3nt: TGTGCCAGCAGTTACTCGACAGGTCTACGGGAGACCCAGTACTTC
CDR3aa: CASSYSTGLRETQYF

v_gene: TRBV4-3
abundance: -
j_gene: TRBJ2-7
d_gene: -
CDR3nt: TGCGCCAGCAGCCAAGGGGGGCCCGGCAGCGAGCAGTACTTC
CDR3aa: CASSQGGPGSEQYF

v_gene: TRBV7-9
abundance: -
j_gene: TRBJ2-7
d_gene: -
CDR3nt: TGTGCCAGCAGCTTATTGGGGCAGACTATTTATTCCTACGAGCAGTACTTC
CDR3aa: CASSLLGQTIYSYEQYF

v_gene: TRBV6-6
abundance: -
j_gene: TRBJ2-7
d_gene: -
CDR3nt: TGTGCCAGCAGTTACTCGGACAGCTCCTACGAGCAGTACTTC
CDR3aa: CASSYSDSSYEQYF

v_gene: TRBV4-3
abundance: -
j_gene: TRBJ2-7
d_gene: TRBD2
CDR3nt: TGCGCCAGCAGCCACGGACTAGCGGGAAACTACGAGCAGTACTTC
CDR3aa: CASSHGLAGNYEQYF

v_gene: TRBV19
abundance: -
j_gene: TRBJ2-1
d_gene: -
CDR3nt: TGTGCCAGTAGTATCATGGCGGGGGCAGATGAGCAGTTCTTC
CDR3aa: CASSIMAGADEQFF

v_gene: TRBV15
abundance: -
j_gene: TRBJ2-1
d_gene: -
CDR3nt: TGTGCCACCAGCATACACCCAACTCAGGGGGGCTACAATGAGCAGTTCTTC
CDR3aa: CATSIHPTQGGYNEQFF